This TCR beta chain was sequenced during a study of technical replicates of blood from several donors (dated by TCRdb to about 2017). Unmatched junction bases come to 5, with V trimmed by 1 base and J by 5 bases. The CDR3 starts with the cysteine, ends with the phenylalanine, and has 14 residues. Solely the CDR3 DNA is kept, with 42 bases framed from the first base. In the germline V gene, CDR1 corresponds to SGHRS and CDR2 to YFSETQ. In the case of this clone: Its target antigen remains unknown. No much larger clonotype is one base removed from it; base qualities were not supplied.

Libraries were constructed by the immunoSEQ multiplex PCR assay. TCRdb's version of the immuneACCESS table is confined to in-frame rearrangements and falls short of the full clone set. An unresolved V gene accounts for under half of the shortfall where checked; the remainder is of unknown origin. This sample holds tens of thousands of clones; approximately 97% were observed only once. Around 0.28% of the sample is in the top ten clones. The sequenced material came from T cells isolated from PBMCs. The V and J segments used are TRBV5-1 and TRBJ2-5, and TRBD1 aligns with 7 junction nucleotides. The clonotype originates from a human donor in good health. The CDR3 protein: CASSLNDRVETQYF. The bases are TGCGCCAGCAGCTTGAACGACAGGGTTGAGACCCAGTACTTC. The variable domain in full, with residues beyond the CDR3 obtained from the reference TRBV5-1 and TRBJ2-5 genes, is KAGVTQTPRYLIKTRGQQVTLSCSPISGHRSVSWYQQTPGQGLQFLFEYFSETQRNKGNFPGRFSGRQFSNSRSEMNVSTLELGDSALYLCASSLNDRVETQYFGPGTRLLVL.